At least ten counts were recorded for the clone carrying this T cell receptor beta chain. The antigen is not known. This entry belongs to a study of T cells in Graves' hyperthyroidism and ophthalmopathy. PBMCs stemmed from around 10 ml fresh peripheral blood. Study results and limitations: A median 6.5 months before onset, the model predicted ophthalmopathy. Clonotypes that were expanded in thyroid above 0.001 mostly appeared in blood too.

Trimming removed 1 base from V and 1 base from J; junction bases left unmatched: 4. Germline CDR1 is LGHNA and CDR2 is YNFKEQ. This CDR3 region has 18 residues. The investigators amplified TCR beta CDR3 regions from RNA transcripts. The HTBI primer set drove a first-round RT-PCR of the TCR CDR3. TCRdb analysed the multiplex PCR reads with MiXCR anew, one entry per CDR3 protein. The repertoire holds about 400,000 distinct CDR3 sequences, with around 14% as singletons. The chain links TRBV4-2 to TRBJ2-3, with TRBD2 matching over 14 bases. The sequence derives from a woman under 30 with Graves' hyperthyroidism that later progressed to Graves' ophthalmopathy. Material: blood. The CDR3 nucleotides are TGTGCCAGCAGCCAAGGGACTAGCGGGAGGCTCGGCACAGATACGCAGTATTTT. It yields the protein CASSQGTSGRLGTDTQYF.